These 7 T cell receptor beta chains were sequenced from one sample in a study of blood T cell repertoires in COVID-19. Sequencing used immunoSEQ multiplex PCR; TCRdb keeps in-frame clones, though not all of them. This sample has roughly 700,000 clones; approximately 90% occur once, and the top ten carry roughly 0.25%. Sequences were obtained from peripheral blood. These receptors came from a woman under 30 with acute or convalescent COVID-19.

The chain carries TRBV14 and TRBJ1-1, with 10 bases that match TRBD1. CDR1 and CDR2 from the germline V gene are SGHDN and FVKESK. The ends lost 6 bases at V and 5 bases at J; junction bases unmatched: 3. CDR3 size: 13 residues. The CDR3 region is CASRTGGRTEAFF. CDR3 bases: TGTGCCAGCAGGACAGGGGGCAGGACTGAAGCTTTCTTT.

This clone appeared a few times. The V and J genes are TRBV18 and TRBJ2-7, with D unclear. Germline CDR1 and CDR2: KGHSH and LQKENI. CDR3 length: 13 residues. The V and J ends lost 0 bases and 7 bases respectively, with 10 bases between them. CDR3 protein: CASSPPSVEEQYF. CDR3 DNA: TGTGCCAGCTCACCACCGTCGGTAGAAGAGCAGTACTTC.

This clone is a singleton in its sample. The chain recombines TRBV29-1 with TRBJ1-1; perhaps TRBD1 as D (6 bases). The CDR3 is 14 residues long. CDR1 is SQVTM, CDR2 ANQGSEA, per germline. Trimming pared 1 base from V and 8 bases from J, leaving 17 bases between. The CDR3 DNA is TGCAGCGTTGAAGTTATCTGGGGGCGGAGGGAAGCTTTCTTT. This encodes CSVEVIWGRREAFF.

This CDR3 reads CASSQARQGYEQYF. CDR3 sequence (DNA): TGCGCCAGCAGCCAAGCGAGACAGGGTTACGAGCAGTACTTC. This chain joins TRBV4-1 and TRBJ2-7; TRBD1 matches 7 bases. V gave up 1 base and J gave up 4 bases; unmatched junction bases: 4. The germline V gene encodes CDR1 MGHRA and CDR2 YSYEKL. The CDR3 contains 14 residues.

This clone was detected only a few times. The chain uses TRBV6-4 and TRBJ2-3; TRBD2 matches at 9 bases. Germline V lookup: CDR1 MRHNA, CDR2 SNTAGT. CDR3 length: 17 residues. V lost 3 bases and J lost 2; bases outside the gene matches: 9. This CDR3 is CASSELAGGPSTDTQYF. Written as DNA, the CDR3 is TGTGCCAGCAGTGAGCTTGCGGGGGGGCCTTCCACAGATACGCAGTATTTT.

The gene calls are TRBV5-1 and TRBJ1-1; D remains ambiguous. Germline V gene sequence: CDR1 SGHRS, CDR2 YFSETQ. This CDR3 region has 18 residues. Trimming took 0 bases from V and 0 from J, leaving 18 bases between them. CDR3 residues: CASSLAALGSIMNTEAFF. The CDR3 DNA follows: TGCGCCAGCAGCTTGGCGGCACTAGGTTCCATCATGAACACTGAAGCTTTCTTT. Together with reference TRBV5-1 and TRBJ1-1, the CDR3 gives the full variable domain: KAGVTQTPRYLIKTRGQQVTLSCSPISGHRSVSWYQQTPGQGLQFLFEYFSETQRNKGNFPGRFSGRQFSNSRSEMNVSTLELGDSALYLCASSLAALGSIMNTEAFFGQGTRLTVV.

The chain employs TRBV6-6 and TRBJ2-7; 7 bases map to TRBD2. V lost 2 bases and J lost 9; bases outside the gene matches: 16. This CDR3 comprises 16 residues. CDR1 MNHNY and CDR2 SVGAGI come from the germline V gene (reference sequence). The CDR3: CASSYPGEGAGGRQYF. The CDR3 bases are TGTGCCAGCAGTTACCCCGGGGAGGGCGCCGGGGGTAGGCAGTACTTC.